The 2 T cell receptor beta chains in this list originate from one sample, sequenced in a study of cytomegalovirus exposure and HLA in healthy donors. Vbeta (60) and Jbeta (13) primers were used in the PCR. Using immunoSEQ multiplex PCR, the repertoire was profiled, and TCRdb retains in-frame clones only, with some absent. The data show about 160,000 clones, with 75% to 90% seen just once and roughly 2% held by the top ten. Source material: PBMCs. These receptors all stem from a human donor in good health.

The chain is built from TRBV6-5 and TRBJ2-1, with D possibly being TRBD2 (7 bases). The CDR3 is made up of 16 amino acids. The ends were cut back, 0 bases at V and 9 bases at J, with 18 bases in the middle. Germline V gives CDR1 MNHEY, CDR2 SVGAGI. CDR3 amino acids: CASSYSWVGGPTEQFF. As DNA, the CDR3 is TGTGCCAGCAGTTACTCCTGGGTGGGGGGGCCGACTGAGCAGTTCTTC.

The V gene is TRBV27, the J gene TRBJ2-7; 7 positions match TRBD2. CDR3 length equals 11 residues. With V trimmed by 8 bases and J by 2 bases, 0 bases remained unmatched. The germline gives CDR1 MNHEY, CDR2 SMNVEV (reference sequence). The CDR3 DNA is TGTGCCAGCGGGAGGGCCTACGAGCAGTACTTC. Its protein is CASGRAYEQYF.